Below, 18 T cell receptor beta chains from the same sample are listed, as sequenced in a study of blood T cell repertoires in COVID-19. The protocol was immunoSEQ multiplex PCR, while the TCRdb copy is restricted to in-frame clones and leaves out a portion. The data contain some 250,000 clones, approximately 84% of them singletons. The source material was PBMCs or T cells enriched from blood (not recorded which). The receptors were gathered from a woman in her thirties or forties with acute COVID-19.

Written as DNA, the CDR3 is TGTGCCAGCAGCCTCAGGGGGAACAAAGAGACCCAGTACTTC. Protein: CASSLRGNKETQYF. This sequence joins TRBV3-1 (or the pseudogene TRBV3-2) and TRBJ2-5; 7 bases line up with TRBD1. With V trimmed by 4 bases and J by 3 bases, 5 bases remained unmatched. Germline CDR1 and CDR2: LGHDT and YNNKEL (reference sequence). The CDR3 loop spans 14 amino acids.

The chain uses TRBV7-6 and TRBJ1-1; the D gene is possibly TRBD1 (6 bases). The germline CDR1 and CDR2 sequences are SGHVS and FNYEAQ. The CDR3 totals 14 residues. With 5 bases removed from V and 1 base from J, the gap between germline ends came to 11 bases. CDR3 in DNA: TGTGCCAGCAGCCCGGGACAAGCGAACACTGAAGCTTTCTTT. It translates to CASSPGQANTEAFF.

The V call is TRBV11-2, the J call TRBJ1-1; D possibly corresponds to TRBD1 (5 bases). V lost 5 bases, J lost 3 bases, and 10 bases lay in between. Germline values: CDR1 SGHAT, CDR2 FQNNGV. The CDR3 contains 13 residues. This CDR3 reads CASSRGPDTEAFF. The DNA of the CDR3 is TGTGCCAGCAGCAGGGGTCCGGACACTGAAGCTTTCTTT.

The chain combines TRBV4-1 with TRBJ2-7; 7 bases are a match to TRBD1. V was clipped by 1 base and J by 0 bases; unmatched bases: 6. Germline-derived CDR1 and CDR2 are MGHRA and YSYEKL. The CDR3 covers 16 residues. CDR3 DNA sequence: TGCGCCAGCAGCCAAGCGCTAGGGACAGCCTCCTACGAGCAGTACTTC. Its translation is CASSQALGTASYEQYF.

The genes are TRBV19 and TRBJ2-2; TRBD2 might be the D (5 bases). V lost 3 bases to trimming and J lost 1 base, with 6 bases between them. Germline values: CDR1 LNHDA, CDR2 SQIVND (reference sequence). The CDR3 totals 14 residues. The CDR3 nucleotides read TGTGCCAGTAGTATCGGGAAGAACACCGGGGAGCTGTTTTTT. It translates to CASSIGKNTGELFF.

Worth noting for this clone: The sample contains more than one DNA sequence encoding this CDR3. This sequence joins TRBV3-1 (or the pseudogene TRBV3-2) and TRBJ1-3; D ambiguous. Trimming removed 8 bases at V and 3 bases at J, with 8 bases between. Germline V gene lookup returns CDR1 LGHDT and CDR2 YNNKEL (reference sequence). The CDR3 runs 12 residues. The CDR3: CASRGGGNTIYF. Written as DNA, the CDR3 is TGTGCCAGCCGGGGAGGTGGAAACACCATATATTTT.

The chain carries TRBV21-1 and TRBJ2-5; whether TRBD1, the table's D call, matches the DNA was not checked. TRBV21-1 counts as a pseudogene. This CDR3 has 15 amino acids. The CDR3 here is CASSPLYRGRETQYF. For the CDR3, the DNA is TGTGCCAGCAGCCCACTGTATAGGGGCCGAGAGACCCAGTACTTC.

CDR3 sequence: CASTGQDQISNTGELFF. CDR3 bases: TGTGCCAGTACCGGACAGGACCAAATTTCTAACACCGGGGAGCTGTTTTTT. The rearrangement joins TRBV19 to TRBJ2-2; 7 positions agree with TRBD1. Germline loops: CDR1 LNHDA, CDR2 SQIVND (reference sequence). Trimming took 7 bases from V and 2 from J; bases not matched to a gene: 13. The CDR3 is 17 residues long. The variable domain in full, completed from reference TRBV19 and TRBJ2-2, reads DGGITQSPKYLFRKEGQNVTLSCEQNLNHDAMYWYRQDPGQGLRLIYYSQIVNDFQKGDIAEGYSVSREKKESFPLTVTSAQKNPTAFYLCASTGQDQISNTGELFFGEGSRLTVL.

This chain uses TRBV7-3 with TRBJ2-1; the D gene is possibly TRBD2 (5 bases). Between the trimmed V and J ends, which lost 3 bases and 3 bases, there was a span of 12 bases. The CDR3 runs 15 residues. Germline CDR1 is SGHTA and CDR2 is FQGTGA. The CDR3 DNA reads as TGTGCCAGCAGCTTGGCCAGCGGAGACTACAATGAGCAGTTCTTC. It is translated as CASSLASGDYNEQFF.

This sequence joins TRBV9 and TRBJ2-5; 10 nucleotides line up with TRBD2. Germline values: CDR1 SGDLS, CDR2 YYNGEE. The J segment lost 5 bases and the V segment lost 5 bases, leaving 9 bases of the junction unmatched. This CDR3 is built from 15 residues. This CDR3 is CASRVGTSDWETQYF. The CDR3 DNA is TGTGCCAGCAGGGTGGGGACTAGCGATTGGGAGACCCAGTACTTC. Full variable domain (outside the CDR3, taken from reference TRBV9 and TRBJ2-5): DSGVTQTPKHLITATGQRVTLRCSPRSGDLSVYWYQQSLDQGLQFLIQYYNGEERAKGNILERFSAQQFPDLHSELNLSSLELGDSALYFCASRVGTSDWETQYFGPGTRLLVL.

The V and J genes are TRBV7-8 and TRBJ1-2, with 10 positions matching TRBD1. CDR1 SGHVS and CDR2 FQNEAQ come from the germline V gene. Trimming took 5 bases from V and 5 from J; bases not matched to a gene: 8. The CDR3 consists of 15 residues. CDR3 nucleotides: TGTGCCAGCAGCATCGGGACAGGGGCCCCATATGGCTACACCTTC. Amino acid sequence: CASSIGTGAPYGYTF.

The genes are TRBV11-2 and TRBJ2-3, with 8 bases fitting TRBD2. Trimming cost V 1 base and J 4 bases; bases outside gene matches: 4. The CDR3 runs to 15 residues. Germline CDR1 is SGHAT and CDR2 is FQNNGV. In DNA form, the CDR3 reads TGTGCCAGCAGCTTAGCGGGAGGGAGGCCAGATACGCAGTATTTT. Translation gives CASSLAGGRPDTQYF.

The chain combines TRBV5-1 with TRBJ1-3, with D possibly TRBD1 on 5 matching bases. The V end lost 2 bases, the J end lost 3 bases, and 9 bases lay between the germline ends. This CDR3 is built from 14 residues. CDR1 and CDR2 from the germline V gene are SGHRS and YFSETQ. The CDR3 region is CASSFQGSGNTIYF. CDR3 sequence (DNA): TGCGCCAGCAGCTTCCAGGGTAGTGGAAACACCATATATTTT.

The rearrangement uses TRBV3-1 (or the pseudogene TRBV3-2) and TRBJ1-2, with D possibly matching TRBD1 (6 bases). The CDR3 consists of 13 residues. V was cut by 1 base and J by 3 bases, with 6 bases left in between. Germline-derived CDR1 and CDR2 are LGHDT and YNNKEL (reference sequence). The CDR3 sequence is CASSQGTDYGYTF. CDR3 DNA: TGTGCCAGCAGCCAAGGGACAGACTATGGCTACACCTTC.

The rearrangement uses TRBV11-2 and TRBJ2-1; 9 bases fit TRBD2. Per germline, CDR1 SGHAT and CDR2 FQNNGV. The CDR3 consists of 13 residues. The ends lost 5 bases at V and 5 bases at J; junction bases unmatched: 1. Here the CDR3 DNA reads TGTGCCAGCAGCCCTAGCGGGAACAATGAGCAGTTCTTC. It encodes CASSPSGNNEQFF.

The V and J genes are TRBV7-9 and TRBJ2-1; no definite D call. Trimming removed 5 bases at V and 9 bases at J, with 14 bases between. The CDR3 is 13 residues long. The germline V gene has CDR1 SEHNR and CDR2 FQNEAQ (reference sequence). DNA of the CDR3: TGTGCCAGCAGCCACCGTAAACTTCCTGAGCAGTTCTTC. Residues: CASSHRKLPEQFF.

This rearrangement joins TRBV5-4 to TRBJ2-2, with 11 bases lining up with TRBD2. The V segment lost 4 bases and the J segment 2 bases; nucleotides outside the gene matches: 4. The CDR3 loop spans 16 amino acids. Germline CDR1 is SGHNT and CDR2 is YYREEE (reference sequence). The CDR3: CASSAGLAVNTGELFF. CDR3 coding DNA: TGTGCCAGCAGCGCGGGACTAGCGGTTAACACCGGGGAGCTGTTTTTT.

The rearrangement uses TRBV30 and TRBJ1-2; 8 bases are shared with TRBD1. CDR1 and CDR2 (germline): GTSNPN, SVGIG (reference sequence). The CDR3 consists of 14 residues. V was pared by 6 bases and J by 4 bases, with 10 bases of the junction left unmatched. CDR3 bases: TGTGCCTGTCCCGGACAGGGAAGGGCCTATGGCTACACCTTC. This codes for CACPGQGRAYGYTF.